The 8 T cell receptor beta chains below were found in one sample sequenced in a study of cytotoxic CD8 clonotypes in ibrutinib-treated CLL. The assay was immunoSEQ multiplex PCR, and TCRdb's table has in-frame clones only and misses some. There are fewer than 300,000 clones in the sample; 65% to 85% occur only once, and roughly 6% lies in the top ten. The specimen comprised PBMCs, sampled at disease progression, from a patient treated with ibrutinib. These TCRs come from a human donor with chronic lymphocytic leukemia.

V gene TRBV11-2 combines with J gene TRBJ1-1; D ambiguous. From germline, CDR1 is SGHAT and CDR2 FQNNGV. CDR3 length: 13 amino acids. Trimming removed 4 bases at V and 2 bases at J, with 8 bases between. The CDR3 DNA follows: TGTGCCAGCAGCTCCCTGGGCAACACTGAAGCTTTCTTT. As protein: CASSSLGNTEAFF.

This clone occurred once. The CDR3 nucleotides read TGCGCCAGCAGCTTGGGTACAGGGATTACCACAGATACGCAGTATTTT. It codes for CASSLGTGITTDTQYF. This rearrangement joins TRBV5-1 to TRBJ2-3; D is perhaps TRBD1 (6 bases). CDR1 SGHRS and CDR2 YFSETQ come from the germline V gene. The V end was cut by 0 bases, the J end by 2 bases, with 13 bases between. The CDR3 extends over 16 amino acids.

V is TRBV11-2 and J is TRBJ1-6, with a weak D call TRBD1 (6 bases). The CDR3 contains 12 residues. Germline CDR1 is SGHAT and CDR2 is FQNNGV. With 6 bases removed from V and 6 bases from J, the gap between germline ends came to 6 bases. The CDR3 sequence: CASRQGNSPLHF. In nucleotides, the CDR3 is TGTGCCAGCAGACAGGGTAATTCACCCCTCCACTTT. The full variable domain, its missing parts supplied by reference TRBV11-2 and TRBJ1-6, is EAGVAQSPRYKIIEKRQSVAFWCNPISGHATLYWYQQILGQGPKLLIQFQNNGVVDDSQLPKDRFSAERLKGVDSTLKIQPAKLEDSAVYLCASRQGNSPLHFGNGTRLTVT.

V is TRBV7-6 and J is TRBJ2-7, with 7 bases aligning to TRBD1. With 9 bases clipped from V and 2 bases from J, the junction kept 1 base outside the gene matches. CDR1 is SGHVS and CDR2 is FNYEAQ in the germline V gene. There are 11 residues in the CDR3. The CDR3 DNA reads TGTGCCAGACAGGGGACCTACGAGCAGTACTTC. Protein sequence: CARQGTYEQYF.

The rearrangement links TRBV5-1 to TRBJ2-7, with 7 bases lining up with TRBD1. The CDR3 totals 14 residues. Germline trimming cut 3 bases from V and 0 bases from J; bases unmatched to any gene: 3. Per germline, CDR1 SGHRS and CDR2 YFSETQ. The CDR3 spells CASSSRQGSYEQYF. CDR3 bases: TGCGCCAGCAGCTCCCGACAGGGCTCCTACGAGCAGTACTTC.

The chain uses TRBV28 and TRBJ1-2, with a weak D call TRBD1 (6 bases). V lost 3 bases, J lost 4 bases, and 12 bases lay in between. The V gene's germline CDR1 is MDHEN and CDR2 SYDVKM. CDR3 length: 14 residues. As DNA, the CDR3 is TGTGCCAGCAGTTTCCAGGGACAACGCTATGGCTACACCTTC. Residues: CASSFQGQRYGYTF.

This clone was seen a handful of times. The genes are TRBV7-3 and TRBJ1-2; D not certain. CDR1 and CDR2 from the germline V gene are SGHTA and FQGTGA. This CDR3 spans 13 amino acids. V shed 1 base and J shed 0 bases, with 3 bases lying between them. CDR3 in amino acids: CASSLSPNYGYTF. DNA of the CDR3: TGTGCCAGCAGCTTAAGCCCTAACTATGGCTACACCTTC. Supplemented by reference TRBV7-3 and TRBJ1-2, the full variable domain reads GAGVSQTPSNKVTEKGKYVELRCDPISGHTALYWYRQSLGQGPEFLIYFQGTGAADDSGLPNDRFFAVRPEGSVSTLKIQRTERGDSAVYLCASSLSPNYGYTFGSGTRLTVV.

The V call is TRBV9, the J call TRBJ2-2; no clear D gene. This CDR3 is 12 amino acids long. CDR1 SGDLS and CDR2 YYNGEE come from the germline V gene. V lost 4 bases to trimming and J lost 5 bases, with 6 bases between them. The CDR3 sequence is CASSTRTGELFF. The CDR3 bases are TGTGCCAGCAGCACCCGAACCGGGGAGCTGTTTTTT.